A selection of T cell receptor beta chains follows, all from one sample in a study of siplizumab effects on memory and regulatory T cells. Assay used: immunoSEQ multiplex PCR; TCRdb lists only in-frame clones, some missing. The profile shows over 85,000 clones, around 90% of them singletons. Sequencing was performed on CD4+ T cells sorted from blood. Every receptor here comes from a human donor in good health. Each CDR3 is given with its conserved first and last residue. The order of the fields is V gene, clone size, CDR3 length, J gene, D gene, CDR3 protein, CDR3 DNA. The D gene is left open where the match is weak. Clone size is shown for a subset of rows, as once, few, many or a class of expanded clone.

>TRBV5-4|-|15|TRBJ1-2|TRBD1
CASSTRDRDIYGYTF
TGTGCCAGCAGCACCCGGGACAGAGATATCTATGGCTACACCTTC
>TRBV5-1|-|14|TRBJ1-4|TRBD1
CASSFQGAEEKLFF
TGCGCCAGCAGCTTTCAGGGGGCGGAAGAAAAACTGTTTTTT
>TRBV5-4|-|15|TRBJ2-5|-
CASSPQLAREETQYF
TGTGCCAGCAGCCCGCAGTTGGCAAGGGAAGAGACCCAGTACTTC
>TRBV18|-|14|TRBJ2-5|-
CASSPRASRETQYF
TGTGCCAGCTCACCACGTGCAAGCCGAGAGACCCAGTACTTC
>TRBV11-3|-|15|TRBJ2-2|TRBD1
CASSRDREDTGELFF
TGTGCCAGCAGCCGGGACAGGGAAGACACCGGGGAGCTGTTTTTT
>TRBV11-1|-|14|TRBJ1-5|-
CASSLEGSGSPQHF
TGTGCCAGCAGCTTAGAAGGCAGCGGGTCGCCCCAGCATTTT
>TRBV20-1|-|11|TRBJ1-1|-
CSPSKGTEAFF
TGCAGCCCCAGTAAGGGCACTGAAGCTTTCTTT
>TRBV9|-|14|TRBJ2-5|-
CASSPSPGLGTQYF
TGTGCCAGCAGCCCCTCCCCGGGCCTCGGGACCCAGTACTTC
>TRBV6-4|-|20|TRBJ2-1|-
CASSDGYGIRFWAGYNEQFF
TGTGCCAGCAGTGACGGTTATGGTATACGTTTTTGGGCGGGCTACAATGAGCAGTTCTTC
>TRBV5-5|few|15|TRBJ2-1|TRBD2
CASSYGWALAGEQFF
TGTGCCAGCAGCTACGGGTGGGCGCTAGCGGGTGAGCAGTTCTTC
>TRBV9|-|13|TRBJ2-7|-
CASSEENAYEQYF
TGTGCCAGCAGCGAGGAGAACGCCTACGAGCAGTACTTC